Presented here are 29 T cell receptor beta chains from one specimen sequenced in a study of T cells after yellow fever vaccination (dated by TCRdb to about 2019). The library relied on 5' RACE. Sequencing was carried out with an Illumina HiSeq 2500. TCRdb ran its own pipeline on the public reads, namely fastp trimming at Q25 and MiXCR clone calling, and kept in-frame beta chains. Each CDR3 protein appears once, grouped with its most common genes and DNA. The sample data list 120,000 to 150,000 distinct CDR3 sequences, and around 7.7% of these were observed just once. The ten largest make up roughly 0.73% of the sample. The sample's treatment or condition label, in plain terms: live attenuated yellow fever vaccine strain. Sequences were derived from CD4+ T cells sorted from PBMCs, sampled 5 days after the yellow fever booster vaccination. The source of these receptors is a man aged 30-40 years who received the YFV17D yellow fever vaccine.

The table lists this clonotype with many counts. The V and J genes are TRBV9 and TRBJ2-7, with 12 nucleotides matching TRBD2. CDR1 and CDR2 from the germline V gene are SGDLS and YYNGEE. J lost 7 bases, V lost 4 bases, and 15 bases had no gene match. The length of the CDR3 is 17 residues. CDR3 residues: CASSPPPTSGSSREQYF. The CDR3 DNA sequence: TGTGCCAGCAGCCCTCCACCGACTAGCGGGAGTTCTCGGGAGCAGTACTTC.

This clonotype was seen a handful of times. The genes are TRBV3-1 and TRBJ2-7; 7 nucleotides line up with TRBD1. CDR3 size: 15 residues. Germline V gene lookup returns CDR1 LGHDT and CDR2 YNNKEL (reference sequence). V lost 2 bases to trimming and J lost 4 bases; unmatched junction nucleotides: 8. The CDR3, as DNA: TGTGCCAGCAGCCAACTCCGGGACAGTCGGTACGAGCAGTACTTC. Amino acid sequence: CASSQLRDSRYEQYF.

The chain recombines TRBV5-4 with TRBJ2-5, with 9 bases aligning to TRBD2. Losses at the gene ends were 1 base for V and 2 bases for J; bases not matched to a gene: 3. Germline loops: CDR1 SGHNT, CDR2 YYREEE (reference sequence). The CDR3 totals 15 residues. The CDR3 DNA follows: TGTGCCAGCAGCTTGCTAGCGGGACCTCAAGAGACCCAGTACTTC. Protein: CASSLLAGPQETQYF. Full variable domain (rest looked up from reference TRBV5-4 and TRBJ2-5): ETGVTQSPTHLIKTRGQQVTLRCSSQSGHNTVSWYQQALGQGPQFIFQYYREEENGRGNFPPRFSGLQFPNYSSELNVNALELDDSALYLCASSLLAGPQETQYFGPGTRLLVL.

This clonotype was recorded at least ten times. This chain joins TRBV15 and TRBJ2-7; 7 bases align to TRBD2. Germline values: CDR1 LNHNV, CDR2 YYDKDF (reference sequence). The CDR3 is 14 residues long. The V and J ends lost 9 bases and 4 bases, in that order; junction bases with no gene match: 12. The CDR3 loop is CATGQVGGSYEQYF. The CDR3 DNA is TGTGCCACTGGGCAGGTTGGCGGGAGTTACGAGCAGTACTTC.

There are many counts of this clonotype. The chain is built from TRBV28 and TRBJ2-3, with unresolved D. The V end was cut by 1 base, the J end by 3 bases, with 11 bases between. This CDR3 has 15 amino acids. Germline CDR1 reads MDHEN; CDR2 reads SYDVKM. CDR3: CASSLSVSLTDTQYF. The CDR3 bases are TGTGCCAGCAGTTTATCGGTTTCCCTGACAGATACGCAGTATTTT. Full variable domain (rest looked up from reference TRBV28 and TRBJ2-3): DVKVTQSSRYLVKRTGEKVFLECVQDMDHENMFWYRQDPGLGLRLIYFSYDVKMKEKGDIPEGYSVSREKKERFSLILESASTNQTSMYLCASSLSVSLTDTQYFGPGTRLTVL.

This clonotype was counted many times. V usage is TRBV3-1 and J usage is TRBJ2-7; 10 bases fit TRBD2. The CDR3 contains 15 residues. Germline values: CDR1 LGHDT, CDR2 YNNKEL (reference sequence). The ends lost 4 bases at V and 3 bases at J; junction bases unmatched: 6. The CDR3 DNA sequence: TGTGCCAGCAGCCGTGGACTAGCGGAGTTCTACGAGCAGTACTTC. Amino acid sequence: CASSRGLAEFYEQYF.

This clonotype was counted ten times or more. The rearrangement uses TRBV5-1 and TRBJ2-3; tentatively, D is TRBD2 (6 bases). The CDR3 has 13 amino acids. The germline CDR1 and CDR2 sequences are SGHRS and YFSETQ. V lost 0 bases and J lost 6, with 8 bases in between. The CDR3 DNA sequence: TGCGCCAGCAGCTTGGAGCGGGCCGATACGCAGTATTTT. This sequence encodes CASSLERADTQYF.

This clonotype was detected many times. This CDR3 reads CASSLQDTDTQYF. DNA of the CDR3: TGCGCCAGCAGCTTGCAGGACACAGATACGCAGTATTTT. The chain links TRBV5-1 to TRBJ2-3, with D unresolved. V was trimmed by 1 base and J by 2 bases, leaving 5 bases between them. CDR1 is SGHRS and CDR2 is YFSETQ in the germline V gene. This CDR3 is 13 amino acids long.

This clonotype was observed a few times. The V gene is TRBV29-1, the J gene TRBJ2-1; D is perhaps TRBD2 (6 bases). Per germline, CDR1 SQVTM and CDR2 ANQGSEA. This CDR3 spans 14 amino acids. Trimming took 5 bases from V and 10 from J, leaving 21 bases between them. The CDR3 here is CSVLGGTGREEQFF. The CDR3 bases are TGCAGCGTTCTAGGCGGGACGGGACGGGAGGAGCAGTTCTTC.

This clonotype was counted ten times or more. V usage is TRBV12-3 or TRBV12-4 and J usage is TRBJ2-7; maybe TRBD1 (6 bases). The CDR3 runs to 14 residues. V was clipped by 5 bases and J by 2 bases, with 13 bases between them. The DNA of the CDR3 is TGTGCCAGCAGTCGAAGACAGGTCCCCTACGAGCAGTACTTC. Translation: CASSRRQVPYEQYF.

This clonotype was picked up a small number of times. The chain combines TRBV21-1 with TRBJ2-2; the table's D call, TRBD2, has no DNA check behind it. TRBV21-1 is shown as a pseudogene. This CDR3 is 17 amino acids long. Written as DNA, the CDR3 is TGTGCCAGCAGCAAATTCCTCCAGCGAACGAACACCGGGGAGCTGTTTTTT. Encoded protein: CASSKFLQRTNTGELFF.

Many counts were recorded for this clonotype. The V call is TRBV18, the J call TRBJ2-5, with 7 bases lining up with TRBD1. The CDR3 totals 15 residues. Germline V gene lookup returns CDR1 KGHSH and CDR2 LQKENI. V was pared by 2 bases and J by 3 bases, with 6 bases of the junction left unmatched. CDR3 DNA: TGTGCCAGCTCACCATACAGGGGTTTGGAAGAGACCCAGTACTTC. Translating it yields CASSPYRGLEETQYF. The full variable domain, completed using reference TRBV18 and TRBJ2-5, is NAGVMQNPRHLVRRRGQEARLRCSPMKGHSHVYWYRQLPEEGLKFMVYLQKENIIDESGMPKERFSAEFPKEGPSILRIQQVVRGDSAAYFCASSPYRGLEETQYFGPGTRLLVL.

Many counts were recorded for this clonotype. The CDR3: CSATPGLAGGSRSYEQYF. In DNA, the CDR3 is TGCAGTGCGACGCCGGGACTAGCGGGAGGGAGCCGGTCCTACGAGCAGTACTTC. The genes are TRBV20-1 and TRBJ2-7; 16 nucleotides match TRBD2. The germline V gene has CDR1 DFQATT and CDR2 SNEGSKA (reference sequence). The CDR3 is made up of 18 amino acids. V shed 6 bases, J shed 1 base, and the junction held 12 bases outside the gene matches.

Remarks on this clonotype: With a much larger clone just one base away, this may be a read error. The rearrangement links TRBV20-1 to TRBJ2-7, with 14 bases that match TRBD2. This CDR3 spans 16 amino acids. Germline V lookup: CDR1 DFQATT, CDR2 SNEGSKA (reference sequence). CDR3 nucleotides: TGCGGTGCTAGGGGGACTAGCGGGAGAAGTAAGGACGAGCAGTACTTC. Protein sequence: CGARGTSGRSKDEQYF.

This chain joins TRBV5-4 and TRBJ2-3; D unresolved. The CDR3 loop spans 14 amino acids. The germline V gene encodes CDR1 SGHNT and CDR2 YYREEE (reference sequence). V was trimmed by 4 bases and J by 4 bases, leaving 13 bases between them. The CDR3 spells CASSRRTAPDTQYF. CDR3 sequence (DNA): TGTGCCAGCAGCCGAAGGACGGCACCAGATACGCAGTATTTT.

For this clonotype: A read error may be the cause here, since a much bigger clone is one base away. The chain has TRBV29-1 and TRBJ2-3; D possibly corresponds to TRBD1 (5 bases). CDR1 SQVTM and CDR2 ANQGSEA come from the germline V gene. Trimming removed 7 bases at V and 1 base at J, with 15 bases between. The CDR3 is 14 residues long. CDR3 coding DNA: TGCAGCGCCACAGGTGTATTTGGCACAGATACGCAGTATTTT. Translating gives CSATGVFGTDTQYF.

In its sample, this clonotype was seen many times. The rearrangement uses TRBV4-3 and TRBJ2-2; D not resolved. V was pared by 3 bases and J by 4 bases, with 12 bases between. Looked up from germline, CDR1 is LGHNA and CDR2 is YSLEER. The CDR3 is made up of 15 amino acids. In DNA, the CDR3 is TGCGCCAGCAGCCACGTGGGATCCCTCACCGGGGAGCTGTTTTTT. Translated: CASSHVGSLTGELFF.

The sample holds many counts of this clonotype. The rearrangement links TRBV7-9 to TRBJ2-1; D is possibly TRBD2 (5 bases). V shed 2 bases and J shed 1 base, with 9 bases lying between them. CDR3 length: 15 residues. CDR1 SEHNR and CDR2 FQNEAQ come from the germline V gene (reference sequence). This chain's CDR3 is CASSLFAGSYNEQFF. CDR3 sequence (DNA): TGTGCCAGCAGCTTATTTGCGGGTTCCTACAATGAGCAGTTCTTC. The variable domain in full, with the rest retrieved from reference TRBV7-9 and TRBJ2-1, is DTGVSQNPRHKITKRGQNVTFRCDPISEHNRLYWYRQTLGQGPEFLTYFQNEAQLEKSRLLSDRFSAERPKGSFSTLEIQRTEQGDSAMYLCASSLFAGSYNEQFFGPGTRLTVL.

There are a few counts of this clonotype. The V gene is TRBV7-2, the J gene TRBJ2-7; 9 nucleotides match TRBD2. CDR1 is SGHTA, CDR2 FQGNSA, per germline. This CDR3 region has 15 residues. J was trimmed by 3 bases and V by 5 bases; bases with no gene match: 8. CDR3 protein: CASSPSPSGIYEQYF. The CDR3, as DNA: TGTGCCAGCAGCCCGAGTCCTAGCGGGATCTACGAGCAGTACTTC.

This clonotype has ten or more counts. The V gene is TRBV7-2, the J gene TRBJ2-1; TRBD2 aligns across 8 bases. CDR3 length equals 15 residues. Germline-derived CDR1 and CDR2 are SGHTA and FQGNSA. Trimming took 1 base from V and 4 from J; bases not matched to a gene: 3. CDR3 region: CASSLGVAGYNEQFF. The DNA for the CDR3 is TGTGCCAGCAGCTTAGGGGTAGCGGGATACAATGAGCAGTTCTTC.

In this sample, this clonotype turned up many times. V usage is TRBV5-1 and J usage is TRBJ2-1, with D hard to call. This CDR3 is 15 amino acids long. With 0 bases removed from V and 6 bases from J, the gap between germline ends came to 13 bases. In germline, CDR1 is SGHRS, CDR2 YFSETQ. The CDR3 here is CASSLEVAAPNEQFF. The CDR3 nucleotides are TGCGCCAGCAGCTTGGAAGTTGCGGCCCCCAATGAGCAGTTCTTC.

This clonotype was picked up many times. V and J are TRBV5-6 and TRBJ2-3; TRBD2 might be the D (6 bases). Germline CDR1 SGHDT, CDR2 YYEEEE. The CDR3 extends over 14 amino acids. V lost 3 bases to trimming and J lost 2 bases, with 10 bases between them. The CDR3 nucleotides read TGTGCCAGCAGCTGGGGACTTTCCACAGATACGCAGTATTTT. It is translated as CASSWGLSTDTQYF.

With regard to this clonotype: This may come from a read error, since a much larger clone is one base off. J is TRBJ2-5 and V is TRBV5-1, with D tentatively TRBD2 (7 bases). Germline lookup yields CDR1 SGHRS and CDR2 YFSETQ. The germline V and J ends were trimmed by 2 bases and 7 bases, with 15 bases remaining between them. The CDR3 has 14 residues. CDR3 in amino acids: CASSFGRGPVTQYF. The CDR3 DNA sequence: TGCGCCAGCAGCTTCGGGCGGGGGCCAGTGACCCAGTACTTC.

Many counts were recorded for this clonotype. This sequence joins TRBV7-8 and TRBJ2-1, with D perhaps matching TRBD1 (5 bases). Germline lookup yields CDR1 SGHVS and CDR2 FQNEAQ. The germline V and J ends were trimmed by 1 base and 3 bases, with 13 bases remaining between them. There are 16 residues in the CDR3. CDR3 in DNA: TGTGCCAGCAGCTTAGGCAGGGCCAGTAACTACAATGAGCAGTTCTTC. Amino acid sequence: CASSLGRASNYNEQFF.

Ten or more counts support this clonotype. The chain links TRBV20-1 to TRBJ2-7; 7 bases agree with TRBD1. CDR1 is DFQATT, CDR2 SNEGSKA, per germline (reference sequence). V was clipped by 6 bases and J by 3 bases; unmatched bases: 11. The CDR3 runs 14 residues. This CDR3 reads CSAPTTGINYEQYF. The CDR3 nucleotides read TGCAGTGCCCCCACGACAGGGATCAACTACGAGCAGTACTTC.

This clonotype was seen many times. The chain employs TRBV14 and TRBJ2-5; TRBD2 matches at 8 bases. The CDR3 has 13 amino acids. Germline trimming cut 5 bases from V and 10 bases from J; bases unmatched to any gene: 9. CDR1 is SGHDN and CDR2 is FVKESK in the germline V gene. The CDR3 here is CASSSSLAGGQYF. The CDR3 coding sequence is TGTGCCAGCAGCTCCTCCCTCGCGGGAGGCCAGTACTTC.

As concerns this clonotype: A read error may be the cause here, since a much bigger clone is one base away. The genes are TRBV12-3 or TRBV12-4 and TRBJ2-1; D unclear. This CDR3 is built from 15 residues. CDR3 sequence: CASSLVTLGYGERFF. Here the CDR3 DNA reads TGTGCCAGCAGTTTAGTAACTTTGGGGTACGGTGAGCGGTTCTTC.

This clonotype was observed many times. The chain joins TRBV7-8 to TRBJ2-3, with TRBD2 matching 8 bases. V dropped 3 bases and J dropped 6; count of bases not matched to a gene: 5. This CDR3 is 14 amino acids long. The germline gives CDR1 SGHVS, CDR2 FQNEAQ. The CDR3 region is CASSFLRGGDTQYF. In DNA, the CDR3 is TGTGCCAGCAGCTTCCTCCGGGGGGGGGATACGCAGTATTTT.

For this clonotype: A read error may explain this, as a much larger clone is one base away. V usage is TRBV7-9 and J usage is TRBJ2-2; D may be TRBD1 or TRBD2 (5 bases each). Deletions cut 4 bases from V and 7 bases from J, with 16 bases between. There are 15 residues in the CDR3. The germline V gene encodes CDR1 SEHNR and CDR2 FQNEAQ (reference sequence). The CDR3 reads CASSSLVERGGELFF. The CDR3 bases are TGTGCCAGCAGCTCGCTAGTGGAGAGGGGCGGGGAGCTGTTTTTT. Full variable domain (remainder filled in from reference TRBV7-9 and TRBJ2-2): DTGVSQNPRHKITKRGQNVTFRCDPISEHNRLYWYRQTLGQGPEFLTYFQNEAQLEKSRLLSDRFSAERPKGSFSTLEIQRTEQGDSAMYLCASSSLVERGGELFFGEGSRLTVL.